These 31 T cell receptor beta chains came from one sample sequenced in a study of PD-1 blockade in mismatch repair-deficient tumors. The table came from immunoSEQ multiplex PCR; TCRdb's copy has only in-frame clones and leaves some out. Of roughly 130,000 clones listed, approximately 91% are singletons. Here the sequenced sample was peripheral blood, taken approximately 73 weeks after starting pembrolizumab. The origin of the receptors is an adult with mismatch repair-deficient cancer.

V gene TRBV6-1 combines with J gene TRBJ2-1, with D possibly TRBD2 on 6 matching bases. Deletions cut 10 bases from V and 0 bases from J, with 16 bases between. Germline V gene sequence: CDR1 MNHNS, CDR2 SASEGT. The length of the CDR3 is 15 residues. The CDR3 region has the DNA TGTGCCACTCCGAAGACTAGGAGCTCCTACAATGAGCAGTTCTTC. It translates to CATPKTRSSYNEQFF.

The V and J genes are TRBV7-9 and TRBJ2-3; TRBD2 is a possible D gene (5 bases). V lost 5 bases, J lost 2 bases, and 17 bases lay in between. Germline V gene sequence: CDR1 SEHNR, CDR2 FQNEAQ (reference sequence). There are 16 residues in the CDR3. The CDR3 DNA follows: TGTGCCAGCAGCACCCCCATGGTCGGGGACACAGATACGCAGTATTTT. It specifies CASSTPMVGDTDTQYF. The full variable domain, in which reference TRBV7-9 and TRBJ2-3 provide the parts outside the CDR3, is DTGVSQNPRHKITKRGQNVTFRCDPISEHNRLYWYRQTLGQGPEFLTYFQNEAQLEKSRLLSDRFSAERPKGSFSTLEIQRTEQGDSAMYLCASSTPMVGDTDTQYFGPGTRLTVL.

The chain recombines TRBV6-6 with TRBJ2-7; no clear D gene. Germline V lookup: CDR1 MNHNY, CDR2 SVGAGI (reference sequence). The CDR3 loop spans 14 amino acids. The V and J ends lost 0 bases and 1 base respectively, with 7 bases between them. The CDR3 DNA follows: TGTGCCAGCAGTTACTCGATGGGTTCCTACGAGCAGTACTTC. Amino acid sequence: CASSYSMGSYEQYF.

This clone showed up just once. The chain employs TRBV6-6 and TRBJ1-2; D call uncertain. With 6 bases removed from V and 2 bases from J, the gap between germline ends came to 13 bases. CDR3 length equals 14 residues. CDR1 MNHNY and CDR2 SVGAGI come from the germline V gene (reference sequence). CDR3 nucleotides: TGTGCCAGCAGCCCCCTGTCCGACAACTATGGCTACACCTTC. It yields the protein CASSPLSDNYGYTF.

This clone was observed a single time. This chain links TRBV23-1 with TRBJ2-7, with 9 bases lining up with TRBD1. TRBV23-1 is labeled an ORF, and its function is uncertain. The CDR3 contains 14 residues. The trim removed 3 bases at V and 3 bases at J, leaving 3 bases unmatched. The CDR3 here is CASSHRDRDYEQYF. CDR3 DNA: TGCGCCAGCAGTCACCGGGACAGGGACTACGAGCAGTACTTC.

The chain recombines TRBV2 with TRBJ2-1, with 7 bases fitting TRBD2. This CDR3 comprises 15 residues. Germline CDR1 and CDR2: SNHLY and FYNNEI. The V and J ends lost 8 bases and 10 bases, in that order; junction bases with no gene match: 17. CDR3 in DNA: TGTGCCAGCGAGAGGGTGGCTAGCGGAAGCGAGGAGCAGTTCTTC. This translates into CASERVASGSEEQFF.

This clone was counted a few times. V usage is TRBV30 and J usage is TRBJ2-2, with TRBD2 matching 8 bases. CDR3 length: 14 residues. After removal of 2 bases from V and 4 bases from J, the junction contained 3 bases not matched to a gene. Germline CDR1 is GTSNPN and CDR2 is SVGIG (reference sequence). The CDR3 DNA reads TGTGCCTGGAGTCCTGGGACTAGCACCGGGGAGCTGTTTTTT. It encodes CAWSPGTSTGELFF.

This chain links TRBV2 with TRBJ2-7; unclear D gene. Trimming left V 3 bases short and J 4 bases short, with 7 bases between. Per germline, CDR1 SNHLY and CDR2 FYNNEI. The CDR3 is 12 amino acids. The CDR3 loop is CASSDALYEQYF. The CDR3 DNA reads as TGTGCCAGCAGTGACGCCCTATACGAGCAGTACTTC.

The CDR3, as DNA: TGCGCCAGCAGCTTGGGATTCAAAGGGCAGTATTTT. Amino acid sequence: CASSLGFKGQYF. The J gene is TRBJ2-3, the V gene TRBV5-1; D not resolved. The CDR3 length is 12 residues. Germline CDR1 and CDR2: SGHRS and YFSETQ. V lost 0 bases and J 11 bases, leaving 10 bases between the germline ends.

The gene calls are TRBV10-2 and TRBJ1-2; D is uncertain. Germline assignment: CDR1 WSHSY and CDR2 SAAADI. Trimming stripped 0 bases from V and 5 bases from J, with 10 bases between. The CDR3 extends over 14 amino acids. In nucleotides, the CDR3 is TGCGCCAGCAGTGAGTCCCGACGTGGGTATGGCTACACCTTC. As protein: CASSESRRGYGYTF.

The V gene is TRBV6-5, the J gene TRBJ2-1; the D gene is possibly TRBD1 (5 bases). V lost 4 bases and J lost 6, with 10 bases in between. CDR3 length: 13 amino acids. Germline values: CDR1 MNHEY, CDR2 SVGAGI. As DNA, the CDR3 is TGTGCCAGCAGTTGGGGCTTCGGCAATGAGCAGTTCTTC. This gives the protein CASSWGFGNEQFF.

The CDR3 DNA reads TGCGCCAGCAGCCAAGATTGGGGAGCGGGAGGCACAGATACGCAGTATTTT. Translation gives CASSQDWGAGGTDTQYF. The chain links TRBV4-3 to TRBJ2-3; TRBD2 aligns across 8 bases. The V and J ends lost 0 bases and 1 base, in that order; junction bases with no gene match: 6. CDR3 length: 17 amino acids. Germline values: CDR1 LGHNA, CDR2 YSLEER.

The rearrangement joins TRBV27 to TRBJ2-7; 13 bases map to TRBD2. The CDR3 consists of 18 residues. After removal of 6 bases from V and 8 bases from J, the junction contained 19 bases not matched to a gene. CDR1 MNHEY and CDR2 SMNVEV come from the germline V gene (reference sequence). The CDR3 region has the DNA TGTGCCAGCAGCCCCACTAGCGGGAGGGCGAGTCCCTACGCCCAGCAGTACTTC. It yields the protein CASSPTSGRASPYAQQYF.

The chain recombines TRBV4-2 with TRBJ2-4; 11 bases are a match to TRBD2. V gave up 0 bases and J gave up 6 bases; unmatched junction bases: 4. Germline V gene data show CDR1 as LGHNA and CDR2 as YNFKEQ. The CDR3 spans 16 residues. The CDR3 bases are TGTGCCAGCAGCCAAGATCCGGGACTAGCGGCAAACATTCAGTACTTC. It encodes CASSQDPGLAANIQYF.

The chain's CDR3 is CASSLPRDLKGGTQYF. Written as DNA, the CDR3 is TGTGCCAGCAGTTTACCCCGGGACCTAAAGGGGGGGACCCAGTACTTC. This chain uses TRBV28 with TRBJ2-5; D assignment may be TRBD1 or TRBD2 (6 bases each). The CDR3 contains 16 residues. The germline V gene has CDR1 MDHEN and CDR2 SYDVKM. V was shortened by 2 bases and J by 7 bases, with 20 bases between the two germline ends.

The V gene is TRBV19, the J gene TRBJ1-1; D is possibly TRBD1 (6 bases). The CDR3 loop spans 13 amino acids. Germline V gene sequence: CDR1 LNHDA, CDR2 SQIVND (reference sequence). Trimming took off 5 bases at V and 6 bases at J, with 13 bases between the two ends. CDR3 nucleotide sequence: TGTGCCAGTAGTTTACAGGGTGTCCCTGAAGCTTTCTTT. Translation: CASSLQGVPEAFF. Full variable domain (missing parts from reference TRBV19 and TRBJ1-1): DGGITQSPKYLFRKEGQNVTLSCEQNLNHDAMYWYRQDPGQGLRLIYYSQIVNDFQKGDIAEGYSVSREKKESFPLTVTSAQKNPTAFYLCASSLQGVPEAFFGQGTRLTVV.

The sample holds one count of this clone. The rearrangement links TRBV29-1 to TRBJ2-1, with D unclear. This CDR3 has 16 amino acids. CDR1 and CDR2 from the germline V gene are SQVTM and ANQGSEA. V lost 5 bases, J lost 0 bases, and 17 bases lay in between. DNA for the CDR3: TGCAGCGTTCTCCTTCGCAGGTCCACCTCCTACAATGAGCAGTTCTTC. It codes for CSVLLRRSTSYNEQFF.

The genes are TRBV9 and TRBJ2-2, with TRBD2 as a possible D gene (5 bases). The CDR3 sequence is 16 residues long. Trimming shortened V by 1 base and J by 4 bases, and 14 bases separated the two germline ends. Germline assignment: CDR1 SGDLS and CDR2 YYNGEE. This CDR3 reads CASSVLRAGGTGELFF. CDR3 bases: TGTGCCAGCAGCGTACTACGGGCTGGAGGCACCGGGGAGCTGTTTTTT.

The rearrangement links TRBV9 to TRBJ1-3; D perhaps matches TRBD1 (5 bases). V lost 0 bases and J 4 bases, leaving 11 bases between the germline ends. The CDR3 length is 15 residues. Germline assignment: CDR1 SGDLS and CDR2 YYNGEE. The CDR3 protein is CASSVEGRVGNTIYF. The CDR3, as DNA: TGTGCCAGCAGCGTAGAGGGCAGGGTCGGAAACACCATATATTTT.

The rearrangement joins TRBV6-5 to TRBJ2-6; D gene unclear. Germline V gene sequence: CDR1 MNHEY, CDR2 SVGAGI. The CDR3 runs to 14 residues. V was trimmed by 4 bases and J by 3 bases, leaving 7 bases between them. The chain's CDR3 is CASSSFNGANVLTF. The CDR3 DNA reads TGTGCCAGCAGTTCCTTCAATGGGGCCAACGTCCTGACTTTC.

This chain links TRBV4-1 with TRBJ2-7, with TRBD2 as a possible D gene (6 bases). V was shortened by 3 bases and J by 4 bases, with 10 bases between the two germline ends. In germline, CDR1 is MGHRA, CDR2 YSYEKL. The CDR3 length is 13 residues. CDR3 residues: CASSHGSGYEQYF. The DNA of the CDR3 is TGCGCCAGCAGCCACGGGAGCGGGTACGAGCAGTACTTC.

This clone has a single count. This sequence joins TRBV5-4 and TRBJ2-2, with TRBD1 matching over 8 bases. Looked up from germline, CDR1 is SGHNT and CDR2 is YYREEE (reference sequence). This CDR3 contains 16 residues. V dropped 2 bases and J dropped 2; count of bases not matched to a gene: 5. Here the CDR3 DNA reads TGTGCCAGCAGCTTTGGGACAGGCGCTAACACCGGGGAGCTGTTTTTT. Translated, it gives CASSFGTGANTGELFF. Full variable domain (missing parts from reference TRBV5-4 and TRBJ2-2): ETGVTQSPTHLIKTRGQQVTLRCSSQSGHNTVSWYQQALGQGPQFIFQYYREEENGRGNFPPRFSGLQFPNYSSELNVNALELDDSALYLCASSFGTGANTGELFFGEGSRLTVL.

This clone appeared once. The chain couples TRBV5-1 to TRBJ1-2; TRBD1 matches 12 bases. The germline V gene encodes CDR1 SGHRS and CDR2 YFSETQ. The CDR3 loop spans 15 amino acids. Germline trimming cut 0 bases from V and 8 bases from J; bases unmatched to any gene: 5. DNA of the CDR3: TGCGCCAGCAGCTTGGCCAGGGACAGGGGGCGAGGCTACACCTTC. Its protein product is CASSLARDRGRGYTF.

This rearrangement joins TRBV7-3 to TRBJ2-1; D is uncertain. This CDR3 region has 15 residues. Germline V gene data show CDR1 as SGHTA and CDR2 as FQGTGA. V was clipped by 3 bases and J by 0 bases, with 9 bases between them. The CDR3 sequence is CASSFSRSSYNEQFF. CDR3 coding DNA: TGTGCCAGCAGCTTTAGCCGGAGCTCCTACAATGAGCAGTTCTTC.

The chain combines TRBV4-2 with TRBJ2-7, with 9 positions matching TRBD2. Trimming cost V 0 bases and J 0 bases; bases outside gene matches: 9. The CDR3 has 18 residues. CDR1 LGHNA and CDR2 YNFKEQ come from the germline V gene. The CDR3 region is CASSQEFGREGFSYEQYF. The CDR3 region has the DNA TGTGCCAGCAGCCAAGAATTCGGGCGGGAGGGTTTCTCCTACGAGCAGTACTTC.

V is TRBV11-2 and J is TRBJ2-5; 11 nucleotides align to TRBD2. With 2 bases clipped from V and 5 bases from J, the junction kept 7 bases outside the gene matches. Germline CDR1 and CDR2: SGHAT and FQNNGV. The CDR3 is made up of 16 amino acids. The CDR3 protein is CASSLRLGTSGETQYF. CDR3 coding DNA: TGTGCCAGCAGCTTACGGTTGGGGACTAGCGGCGAGACCCAGTACTTC.

This chain uses TRBV7-9 with TRBJ1-4; 9 positions match TRBD1. Trimming took 4 bases from V and 3 from J; bases not matched to a gene: 6. The CDR3 runs to 16 residues. Per germline, CDR1 SEHNR and CDR2 FQNEAQ (reference sequence). The CDR3 spells CASSSSDRGANEKLFF. Here the CDR3 DNA reads TGTGCCAGCAGCTCGAGTGACAGGGGGGCTAATGAAAAACTGTTTTTT.

The rearrangement links TRBV5-6 to TRBJ2-7, with 16 bases fitting TRBD2. Unmatched junction bases numbered 3, after V lost 2 bases and J lost 1 base. CDR1 and CDR2 from the germline V gene are SGHDT and YYEEEE. The CDR3 is 17 residues long. CDR3 sequence (DNA): TGTGCCAGCAGCTTCGGGACTAGCGGGAGGGTTTCCTACGAGCAGTACTTC. The encoded protein is CASSFGTSGRVSYEQYF.

This sequence joins TRBV28 and TRBJ2-2; 9 bases are shared with TRBD1. With 2 bases clipped from V and 7 bases from J, the junction kept 11 bases outside the gene matches. This CDR3 comprises 17 residues. Germline V gene data show CDR1 as MDHEN and CDR2 as SYDVKM. The CDR3 region is CASSLDPGTGQDGELFF. The CDR3 bases are TGTGCCAGCAGTTTAGACCCCGGGACAGGGCAGGACGGGGAGCTGTTTTTT.

The rearrangement links TRBV25-1 to TRBJ1-4, with D possibly TRBD1 on 5 matching bases. CDR3 length equals 13 residues. Germline V gene data show CDR1 as MGHDK and CDR2 as SYGVNS. Trimming cost V 3 bases and J 8 bases, with 10 bases left between them. The CDR3 is CASSDQGPEKLFF. The CDR3 DNA sequence: TGTGCCAGCAGTGACCAGGGACCCGAAAAACTGTTTTTT.

This clone appeared once. The chain links TRBV7-3 to TRBJ2-7, with a possible D match to TRBD2 (6 bases). Germline V gene lookup returns CDR1 SGHTA and CDR2 FQGTGA. The CDR3 runs to 16 residues. V gave up 5 bases and J gave up 2 bases, with 19 bases separating them. Here the CDR3 reads CASSLGWERAPYEQYF. CDR3 nucleotides: TGTGCCAGCAGCCTCGGGTGGGAGCGGGCCCCCTACGAGCAGTACTTC.